One and the same sample provided the 26 T cell receptor beta chains below, sequenced in a study of blood T cell repertoires in COVID-19. Using immunoSEQ multiplex PCR, the repertoire was profiled, and TCRdb retains in-frame clones only, with some absent. The table shows under 350,000 clones, with about nine tenths occurring only once. Sequencing was performed on PBMCs or T cells enriched from blood (not recorded which). The source is a young woman who had recovered from COVID-19.

V and J are TRBV11-2 and TRBJ2-1; no clear D gene. V lost 2 bases and J 8 bases, leaving 4 bases between the germline ends. The CDR3 has 11 residues. Germline values: CDR1 SGHAT, CDR2 FQNNGV. CDR3 sequence (DNA): TGTGCCAGCAGCTTAATATATGAGCAGTTCTTC. It encodes CASSLIYEQFF.

This sequence joins TRBV3-1 (or the pseudogene TRBV3-2) and TRBJ2-7, with 14 positions matching TRBD2. V shed 1 base and J 2 bases; nucleotides not matched to a gene: 7. Germline assignment: CDR1 LGHDT and CDR2 YNNKEL (reference sequence). There are 18 residues in the CDR3. Written as DNA, the CDR3 is TGTGCCAGCAGCCAAGGAGGGACTAGCGGGAGAATTCCCTACGAGCAGTACTTC. This translates into CASSQGGTSGRIPYEQYF.

The J gene is TRBJ2-6, the V gene TRBV11-3, with 9 bases identical to TRBD1. The V gene's germline CDR1 is SGHNT and CDR2 YENEEA. The CDR3 covers 17 residues. V lost 5 bases to trimming and J lost 0 bases; unmatched junction nucleotides: 5. The CDR3: CASSQGTGPSGANVLTF. The CDR3 region has the DNA TGTGCCAGCAGCCAGGGGACAGGGCCCTCTGGGGCCAACGTCCTGACTTTC.

This chain connects TRBV15 to TRBJ2-7; 11 bases line up with TRBD2. V was pared by 4 bases and J by 2 bases, with 4 bases of the junction left unmatched. The CDR3 is 15 residues long. From germline, CDR1 is LNHNV and CDR2 YYDKDF (reference sequence). DNA of the CDR3: TGTGCCACCAGCAATAGACTAGCGGGGACCTACGAGCAGTACTTC. Protein product: CATSNRLAGTYEQYF.

This chain connects TRBV27 to TRBJ2-7; 12 bases agree with TRBD2. CDR3 size: 16 residues. CDR1 and CDR2 from the germline V gene are MNHEY and SMNVEV (reference sequence). With V trimmed by 6 bases and J by 6 bases, 12 bases remained unmatched. In nucleotides, the CDR3 is TGTGCCAGCAGCTCAATTCGACTAGCGGGAGCCGTCGAGCAGTACTTC. Translating gives CASSSIRLAGAVEQYF.

To note about this clone: The identical CDR3 is also encoded by other nucleotide sequences in the sample. This sequence joins TRBV5-1 and TRBJ1-3; 7 bases are shared with TRBD1. CDR1 and CDR2 from the germline V gene are SGHRS and YFSETQ. This CDR3 is built from 15 residues. Germline trimming cut 1 base from V and 1 base from J; bases unmatched to any gene: 2. CDR3 loop: CASSLQQGSGNTIYF. CDR3 DNA sequence: TGCGCCAGCAGCTTGCAACAGGGGTCTGGAAACACCATATATTTT.

V usage is TRBV10-1 and J usage is TRBJ1-3; the D is unclear. Germline V CDR1 and CDR2: WNHNN, SYGVQD (reference sequence). V dropped 5 bases and J dropped 2 bases, with 7 bases sitting between them. This CDR3 has 13 amino acids. The CDR3 is CASSPGAGNTIYF. As DNA, the CDR3 is TGCGCCAGCAGTCCCGGGGCTGGAAACACCATATATTTT.

The gene calls are TRBV7-2 and TRBJ1-1; D is uncertain. V lost 2 bases to trimming and J lost 2 bases, with 9 bases between them. The CDR3 sequence is 14 residues long. CDR1 and CDR2 (germline): SGHTA, FQGNSA. CDR3 region: CASSLQVTNTEAFF. CDR3 nucleotide sequence: TGTGCCAGCAGCTTACAGGTTACTAACACTGAAGCTTTCTTT.

The CDR3, as DNA: TGTGCCTGGAGTTACGGTATGAACACTGAAGCTTTCTTT. This sequence encodes CAWSYGMNTEAFF. The V and J genes are TRBV30 and TRBJ1-1, with no clear D. The V gene lost 2 bases and the J gene lost 0 bases, with 7 bases spanning the gap. Per the germline V gene, CDR1 is GTSNPN and CDR2 is SVGIG (reference sequence). This CDR3 region has 13 residues. The entire variable domain, with the rest obtained from reference TRBV30 and TRBJ1-1, is as follows: SQTIHQWPATLVQPVGSPLSLECTVEGTSNPNLYWYRQAAGRGLQLLFYSVGIGQISSEVPQNLSASRPQDRQFILSSKKLLLSDSGFYLCAWSYGMNTEAFFGQGTRLTVV.

V gene TRBV6-5 combines with J gene TRBJ1-1; a weak D match, TRBD1 (5 bases). The CDR3 is 15 amino acids. In germline, CDR1 is MNHEY, CDR2 SVGAGI. The V end lost 2 bases, the J end lost 2 bases, and 12 bases lay between the germline ends. The CDR3 region has the DNA TGTGCCAGCAGTTACGGGGGGGAACTTAACACTGAAGCTTTCTTT. Protein product: CASSYGGELNTEAFF.

The CDR3 sequence is CASSRRRSGTDRDTQYF. CDR3 nucleotides: TGTGCCAGCAGTCGCAGAAGATCCGGGACAGACCGTGATACGCAGTATTTT. This chain uses TRBV2 with TRBJ2-3; 7 nucleotides match TRBD1. Germline V gene lookup returns CDR1 SNHLY and CDR2 FYNNEI. The V gene end was trimmed by 5 bases and the J gene end by 6 bases; junction bases not matched to a gene: 17. The CDR3 loop spans 17 amino acids. Full variable domain (missing parts from reference TRBV2 and TRBJ2-3): EPEVTQTPSHQVTQMGQEVILRCVPISNHLYFYWYRQILGQKVEFLVSFYNNEISEKSEIFDDQFSVERPDGSNFTLKIRSTKLEDSAMYFCASSRRRSGTDRDTQYFGPGTRLTVL.

This clone was detected a few times. The CDR3 DNA reads TGTGCCAGCAGCATTCAGGGGGGCTCTGGAAACACCATATATTTT. This translates into CASSIQGGSGNTIYF. The chain has TRBV5-6 and TRBJ1-3, with 7 bases fitting TRBD1. This CDR3 is built from 15 residues. With 4 bases clipped from V and 0 bases from J, the junction kept 4 bases outside the gene matches. The germline V gene has CDR1 SGHDT and CDR2 YYEEEE.

The V and J genes are TRBV28 and TRBJ1-2; D may be TRBD1 (6 bases). This CDR3 is 13 amino acids long. In germline, CDR1 is MDHEN, CDR2 SYDVKM. V lost 6 bases, J lost 8 bases, and 16 bases lay in between. The CDR3: CASSPPGGWGYTF. DNA of the CDR3: TGTGCCAGCAGCCCCCCGGGGGGCTGGGGCTACACCTTC.

The chain is built from TRBV11-2 and TRBJ2-2; perhaps TRBD1 as D (5 bases). This CDR3 spans 13 amino acids. Germline V gene data show CDR1 as SGHAT and CDR2 as FQNNGV. Trimming shortened V by 4 bases and J by 5 bases, and 8 bases separated the two germline ends. The CDR3 nucleotides are TGTGCCAGCAGCTCCCGACAGACCGGGGAGCTGTTTTTT. Translating gives CASSSRQTGELFF.

V is TRBV28 and J is TRBJ2-7, with a tentative D call TRBD1 (5 bases). The CDR3 extends over 13 amino acids. Germline lookup yields CDR1 MDHEN and CDR2 SYDVKM. Deletions cut 5 bases from V and 6 bases from J, with 14 bases between. The CDR3 DNA reads as TGTGCCAGCAGTCCCCGACAGACAGCCGAGCAGTACTTC. Translated, it gives CASSPRQTAEQYF.

This clone appeared a single time. Other DNA sequences of this sample code for an identical CDR3. The chain combines TRBV6-1 with TRBJ1-2; a possible D gene is TRBD1 (5 bases). Trimming removed 0 bases at V and 3 bases at J, with 8 bases between. CDR1 is MNHNS, CDR2 SASEGT, per germline. This CDR3 spans 14 amino acids. This CDR3 reads CASSEAGQHYGYTF. As DNA, the CDR3 is TGTGCCAGCAGTGAAGCGGGGCAGCACTATGGCTACACCTTC.

This sequence joins TRBV30 and TRBJ1-1; no clear D. The V and J ends lost 0 bases and 3 bases respectively, with 5 bases between them. Germline CDR1 is GTSNPN and CDR2 is SVGIG (reference sequence). This CDR3 has 12 amino acids. CDR3 DNA sequence: TGTGCCTGGAGTGTAGGAGACACTGAAGCTTTCTTT. The encoded protein is CAWSVGDTEAFF.

This chain joins TRBV10-1 and TRBJ2-1, with 7 bases identical to TRBD2. Germline loops: CDR1 WNHNN, CDR2 SYGVQD (reference sequence). With 2 bases clipped from V and 4 bases from J, the junction kept 8 bases outside the gene matches. There are 16 residues in the CDR3. CDR3 sequence (DNA): TGCGCCAGCAGTGAGAGGACGGGGGGTACTTACAATGAGCAGTTCTTC. Its translation is CASSERTGGTYNEQFF.

This sequence joins TRBV6-4 and TRBJ1-3; 7 bases agree with TRBD1. J lost 4 bases, V lost 2 bases, and 8 bases had no gene match. The CDR3 is 16 residues long. Germline V lookup: CDR1 MRHNA, CDR2 SNTAGT. In nucleotides, the CDR3 is TGTGCCAGCAGTGACCCCCAGGGGGTATACGGAAACACCATATATTTT. This encodes CASSDPQGVYGNTIYF.

In DNA form, the CDR3 reads TGTGCCAGCACGCCCCTTCAAGGGGCAGATACGCAGTATTTT. It yields the protein CASTPLQGADTQYF. The chain joins TRBV6-5 to TRBJ2-3; D possibly corresponds to TRBD1 (5 bases). The CDR3 runs to 14 residues. The V end was cut by 7 bases, the J end by 4 bases, with 15 bases between. Germline-derived CDR1 and CDR2 are MNHEY and SVGAGI.

The chain couples TRBV28 to TRBJ2-7; tentative D call: TRBD2 (6 bases). CDR1 MDHEN and CDR2 SYDVKM come from the germline V gene. V lost 2 bases and J 3 bases, leaving 20 bases between the germline ends. The CDR3 totals 17 residues. This CDR3 reads CASSLLSWRAGGYEQYF. The CDR3 DNA is TGTGCCAGCAGTTTACTCTCCTGGAGGGCAGGAGGCTACGAGCAGTACTTC.

This CDR3 reads CASSLLGQGGTEAFF. The CDR3 DNA reads TGTGCCAGTAGTCTCCTTGGGCAGGGAGGAACTGAAGCTTTCTTT. The V call is TRBV19, the J call TRBJ1-1; maybe TRBD1 (5 bases). Germline CDR1 reads LNHDA; CDR2 reads SQIVND (reference sequence). The CDR3 has 15 residues. The V and J ends lost 5 bases and 5 bases respectively, with 18 bases between them.

This clone was counted once. The V and J genes are TRBV9 and TRBJ2-1; TRBD2 matches 10 bases. Germline V gene sequence: CDR1 SGDLS, CDR2 YYNGEE. With V trimmed by 1 base and J by 7 bases, 2 bases remained unmatched. There are 14 residues in the CDR3. CDR3: CASSVPSGSNEQFF. The CDR3 DNA follows: TGTGCCAGCAGCGTACCTAGCGGGAGTAATGAGCAGTTCTTC.

The chain couples TRBV28 to TRBJ1-5; D is possibly TRBD1 (5 bases). V was shortened by 8 bases and J by 0 bases, with 23 bases between the two germline ends. Germline values: CDR1 MDHEN, CDR2 SYDVKM. CDR3 size: 18 residues. CDR3 protein: CASLPGGRHYYSNQPQHF. The CDR3 DNA reads TGTGCCAGCTTACCCGGGGGACGCCACTACTATAGCAATCAGCCCCAGCATTTT.

This chain links TRBV12-3 or TRBV12-4 with TRBJ1-2; no reliable D call. Between the trimmed V and J ends, which lost 7 bases and 4 bases, there was a span of 13 bases. The CDR3 totals 13 residues. The CDR3, as DNA: TGTGCCAGCAAACTAGGGTCTCCCTATGGCTACACCTTC. This codes for CASKLGSPYGYTF.

The genes are TRBV2 and TRBJ1-6, with D maybe TRBD1 (6 bases). V lost 8 bases and J lost 8, with 10 bases in between. CDR3 size: 12 residues. From germline, CDR1 is SNHLY and CDR2 FYNNEI. CDR3 in DNA: TGTGCCAGCGTTACAGGGTATTCACCCCTCCACTTT. This gives the protein CASVTGYSPLHF.